The 17 T cell receptor beta chains below come from one sample, sequenced in a study of cytomegalovirus exposure and HLA in healthy donors. PCR was performed using 60 Vbeta and 13 Jbeta primers. Sequencing used immunoSEQ multiplex PCR; TCRdb keeps in-frame clones, though not all of them. The sample contains 99,000 or so clones, roughly a tenth of which appear only once. The material sequenced was PBMCs. These receptor sequences come from a man in his forties in good health and CMV-seropositive.

The chain carries TRBV7-9 and TRBJ2-5; D perhaps matches TRBD1 (5 bases). V was trimmed by 7 bases and J by 2 bases, leaving 11 bases between them. CDR1 is SEHNR and CDR2 is FQNEAQ in the germline V gene (reference sequence). This CDR3 spans 13 amino acids. This CDR3 is CASNPRQQETQYF. CDR3 bases: TGTGCCAGCAACCCGAGACAGCAAGAGACCCAGTACTTC.

This clone was picked up a small number of times. A read error may produce the germline difference seen at one junction end. V is TRBV27 and J is TRBJ1-5; D may be TRBD1 (5 bases). CDR1 is MNHEY and CDR2 is SMNVEV in the germline V gene (reference sequence). The CDR3 is 16 residues long. CDR3 in amino acids: CVSSPQDGQGHQPQHF. DNA of the CDR3: TGTGTCAGCAGTCCCCAGGACGGCCAGGGTCATCAGCCCCAGCATTTT.

This clone was seen only a few times. The genes are TRBV2 and TRBJ2-3, with D possibly being TRBD2 (5 bases). Germline CDR1 is SNHLY and CDR2 is FYNNEI. This CDR3 has 14 amino acids. The ends were cut back, 7 bases at V and 2 bases at J, with 13 bases in the middle. CDR3 residues: CASTVPGFTDTQYF. The CDR3 coding sequence is TGTGCCAGCACTGTTCCGGGGTTCACAGATACGCAGTATTTT.

This chain joins TRBV7-9 and TRBJ2-1; 10 positions agree with TRBD2. The V segment lost 5 bases and the J segment 8 bases; nucleotides outside the gene matches: 9. CDR3 size: 15 residues. Germline V CDR1 and CDR2: SEHNR, FQNEAQ (reference sequence). CDR3 amino acids: CASSHGASGSHEQFF. DNA for the CDR3: TGTGCCAGCAGCCATGGGGCTAGCGGGAGCCATGAGCAGTTCTTC. The complete variable domain, with remaining parts taken from reference TRBV7-9 and TRBJ2-1, reads DTGVSQNPRHKITKRGQNVTFRCDPISEHNRLYWYRQTLGQGPEFLTYFQNEAQLEKSRLLSDRFSAERPKGSFSTLEIQRTEQGDSAMYLCASSHGASGSHEQFFGPGTRLTVL.

This clone was detected a few times. The chain couples TRBV29-1 to TRBJ2-1; possible D gene TRBD2, 5 bases. From germline, CDR1 is SQVTM and CDR2 ANQGSEA. The germline V and J ends were trimmed by 2 bases and 4 bases, with 9 bases remaining between them. CDR3 length: 13 amino acids. Written as DNA, the CDR3 is TGCAGCGTTGAACCGGGCGGGTACAATGAGCAGTTCTTC. It translates to CSVEPGGYNEQFF.

Only a few counts were recorded for this clone. The chain couples TRBV5-8 to TRBJ1-5; 7 nucleotides line up with TRBD1. This CDR3 region has 15 residues. V lost 4 bases and J lost 4; bases outside the gene matches: 8. The germline V gene has CDR1 SGHTS and CDR2 YDEGEE. In DNA form, the CDR3 reads TGTGCCAGCAGCCTCGAGGGACAGACTAATCAGCCCCAGCATTTT. This encodes CASSLEGQTNQPQHF.

There are a few counts of this clone. The chain carries TRBV30 and TRBJ2-3; 7 bases match TRBD2. The CDR3 contains 12 residues. Germline assignment: CDR1 GTSNPN and CDR2 SVGIG (reference sequence). V gave up 4 bases and J gave up 8 bases; unmatched junction bases: 6. The DNA for the CDR3 is TGTGCCTGGAAGTGGGAGGGCCTTACGCAGTATTTT. It is translated as CAWKWEGLTQYF.

This clone occurred a few times. The CDR3 nucleotides read TGTGCCAGTAGTATAAGACAGGGTCCCACAGATACGCAGTATTTT. This sequence encodes CASSIRQGPTDTQYF. The genes are TRBV19 and TRBJ2-3, with 7 bases aligning to TRBD1. The CDR3 is made up of 15 amino acids. The V gene end was trimmed by 2 bases and the J gene end by 2 bases; junction bases not matched to a gene: 4. Germline assignment: CDR1 LNHDA and CDR2 SQIVND (reference sequence).

Only a few counts were recorded for this clone. The J gene is TRBJ1-1, the V gene TRBV5-4; 8 bases fit TRBD1. After removal of 4 bases from V and 1 base from J, the junction contained 6 bases not matched to a gene. Per germline, CDR1 SGHNT and CDR2 YYREEE (reference sequence). This CDR3 has 15 amino acids. DNA of the CDR3: TGTGCCAGCAGCGGAGGGACAGGAGGGAACACTGAAGCTTTCTTT. Residues: CASSGGTGGNTEAFF. Combining the CDR3 with reference TRBV5-4 and TRBJ1-1 gives the whole variable domain ETGVTQSPTHLIKTRGQQVTLRCSSQSGHNTVSWYQQALGQGPQFIFQYYREEENGRGNFPPRFSGLQFPNYSSELNVNALELDDSALYLCASSGGTGGNTEAFFGQGTRLTVV.

CDR3 bases: TGTGCCACCAGCAGCACGGACACTGAAGCTTTCTTT. Its translation is CATSSTDTEAFF. The chain joins TRBV15 to TRBJ1-1; no reliable D call. This CDR3 region has 12 residues. The V end was cut by 3 bases, the J end by 3 bases, with 5 bases between. In germline, CDR1 is LNHNV, CDR2 YYDKDF (reference sequence).

The rearrangement joins TRBV10-3 to TRBJ2-1; 11 bases align to TRBD2. CDR1 is ENHRY, CDR2 SYGVKD, per germline. V was pared by 6 bases and J by 7 bases, with 17 bases of the junction left unmatched. CDR3 length: 18 residues. The CDR3 bases are TGTGCCATCAGGACAGCTGGACCCTTGACTAGCGGGGTTAATGAGCAGTTCTTC. This codes for CAIRTAGPLTSGVNEQFF.

This clone was observed a few times. The chain carries TRBV5-8 and TRBJ1-1; D unclear. The CDR3 length is 14 residues. CDR1 is SGHTS, CDR2 YDEGEE, per germline. V gave up 4 bases and J gave up 1 base, with 11 bases separating them. The CDR3: CASSRINSNTEAFF. The CDR3 DNA sequence: TGTGCCAGCAGCCGTATTAACTCGAACACTGAAGCTTTCTTT.

This rearrangement joins TRBV5-4 to TRBJ2-3; TRBD2 matches at 7 bases. Losses at the gene ends were 5 bases for V and 0 bases for J; bases not matched to a gene: 6. The V gene's germline CDR1 is SGHNT and CDR2 YYREEE (reference sequence). The CDR3 runs to 15 residues. CDR3: CASRKTSDSTDTQYF. The CDR3 nucleotides are TGTGCCAGCAGGAAAACTAGCGATAGCACAGATACGCAGTATTTT. Based on the CDR3 plus reference TRBV5-4 and TRBJ2-3, the full variable domain is ETGVTQSPTHLIKTRGQQVTLRCSSQSGHNTVSWYQQALGQGPQFIFQYYREEENGRGNFPPRFSGLQFPNYSSELNVNALELDDSALYLCASRKTSDSTDTQYFGPGTRLTVL.

The chain couples TRBV2 to TRBJ1-4, with 8 bases aligning to TRBD1. CDR3 size: 16 residues. The germline V gene encodes CDR1 SNHLY and CDR2 FYNNEI. V lost 6 bases to trimming and J lost 2 bases; unmatched junction nucleotides: 8. The CDR3 DNA sequence: TGTGCCAGCAGGGCCGTAGACAGGGGCACTAATGAAAAACTGTTTTTT. This sequence encodes CASRAVDRGTNEKLFF.

The chain has TRBV5-6 and TRBJ2-3; D is perhaps TRBD1 (5 bases). The CDR3 is 15 residues long. Germline CDR1 reads SGHDT; CDR2 reads YYEEEE. V was cut by 4 bases and J by 0 bases, with 12 bases left in between. The CDR3 reads CASSPNGHSTDTQYF. CDR3 nucleotides: TGTGCCAGCAGCCCGAATGGACATAGCACAGATACGCAGTATTTT.

Details on this clone: One junction end disagrees with the germline gene, perhaps due to a read error. This chain joins TRBV7-7 and TRBJ2-3; 9 positions agree with TRBD2. CDR1 is SSHAT and CDR2 is FNYEAQ in the germline V gene (reference sequence). This CDR3 has 14 residues. CDR3 DNA: TGTGCTAGCAGCCTTAGCGGGGGTACAGATACGCAGTATTTT. This gives the protein CASSLSGGTDTQYF. Full variable domain (remainder filled in from reference TRBV7-7 and TRBJ2-3): GAGVSQSPRYKVTKRGQDVTLRCDPISSHATLYWYQQALGQGPEFLTYFNYEAQPDKSGLPSDRFSAERPEGSISTLTIQRTEQRDSAMYRCASSLSGGTDTQYFGPGTRLTVL.

This clone was seen a few times. The chain links TRBV27 to TRBJ2-7; possibly TRBD2 for D (5 bases). The V end lost 6 bases, the J end lost 0 bases, and 12 bases lay between the germline ends. Germline V gene lookup returns CDR1 MNHEY and CDR2 SMNVEV (reference sequence). The CDR3 spans 14 residues. The CDR3 DNA reads as TGTGCCAGCAGCGCCATGGGGAGCTCCTACGAGCAGTACTTC. Translating it yields CASSAMGSSYEQYF.